This T cell receptor beta chain came from a study of control samples from healthy donors and cancer patients. The CDR3 runs to 17 residues. In germline, CDR1 is SGHDN, CDR2 FVKESK. Unmatched junction bases numbered 10, after V lost 4 bases and J lost 0 bases. The repertoire was sequenced with immunoSEQ multiplex PCR; TCRdb's copy has only in-frame clones and lacks some. The sample carries about 98,000 clones, 82% recorded once. The specimen sequenced was blood. The clonotype originates from a man aged 55 to 70 in good health. The J gene is TRBJ2-3, the V gene TRBV14; 7 bases line up with TRBD2. CDR3 in amino acids: CASSPPWGGLSTDTQYF. The CDR3 DNA is TGTGCCAGCAGCCCCCCATGGGGGGGTCTAAGCACAGATACGCAGTATTTT.